The sequence of this T cell receptor (beta chain) was determined in a study of cytomegalovirus exposure and HLA in healthy donors. Study in general: The 130 or so validation repertoires used a platform that matched the one used for the 550 to 800 first-cohort repertoires, as a later analysis reported. Notes on the study in general: A few CMV-associated chains proved CMV antigen-specific in vitro. Rarity held for most TCR sequences, but there were some public TCRs that occurred in many donors.

The donors were members of the validation cohort comprising over a hundred subjects, separate from the roughly 640-subject first cohort. About this clone: Antigen specificity is unknown.

Produced via immunoSEQ multiplex PCR; TCRdb's table is partial and in-frame only. Of about 160,000 clones listed, 89% are singletons. The V and J ends lost 4 bases and 0 bases respectively, with 12 bases between them. This CDR3 region has 15 residues. CDR1 WSHSY and CDR2 SAAADI come from the germline V gene. The source material was PBMCs. The receptor comes from a man aged 18-30 years in good health and CMV-seropositive. V usage is TRBV10-2 and J usage is TRBJ1-1, with a tentative D call TRBD1 (5 bases). In DNA, the CDR3 is TGCGCCAGCAGTGGGGGCAGGGCCATGAACACTGAAGCTTTCTTT. The encoded protein is CASSGGRAMNTEAFF.